The T cell receptor (beta chain) under discussion was sequenced for a study of Ad26.COV2.S vaccination and SARS-CoV-2 variants. Study details: Ad26.COV2.S given intramuscularly, once or twice 56 days apart.

Assay used: immunoSEQ multiplex PCR; TCRdb lists only in-frame clones, some missing. The sample shows about 390,000 clones, approximately 91% of them seen only once. V was cut by 2 bases and J by 6 bases, with 10 bases left in between. Germline V gene sequence: CDR1 MNHEY, CDR2 SVGEGT. This CDR3 has 13 residues. Sample treatment: over 15 received Ad26.COV2.S at low or high dose, single or two shots; five or six received placebo; per-sample allocation not given. After the first vaccine or placebo injection, samples were drawn on day 63. The clonotype comes from a person aged 18 to 65 who received the Ad26.COV2.S COVID-19 vaccine or a placebo. The sequencing used peripheral blood, collected in a trial of Ad26.COV2.S vaccine versus placebo. V and J are TRBV6-2 or TRBV6-3 and TRBJ1-2; D is unclear. This CDR3 is CASSYLGNDGYTF. For the CDR3, the DNA is TGTGCCAGCAGTTACCTGGGGAACGATGGCTACACCTTC.